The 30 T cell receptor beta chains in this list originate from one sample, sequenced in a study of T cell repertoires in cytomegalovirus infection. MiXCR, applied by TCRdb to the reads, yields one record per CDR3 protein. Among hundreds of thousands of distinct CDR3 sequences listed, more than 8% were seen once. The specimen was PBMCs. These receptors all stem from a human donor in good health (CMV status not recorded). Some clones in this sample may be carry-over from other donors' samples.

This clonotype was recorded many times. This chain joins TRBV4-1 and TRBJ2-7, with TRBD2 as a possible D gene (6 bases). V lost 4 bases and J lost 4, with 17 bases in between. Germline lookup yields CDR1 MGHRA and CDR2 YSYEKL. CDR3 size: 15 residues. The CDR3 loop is CASSPPGDLPYEQYF. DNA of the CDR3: TGCGCCAGCAGCCCACCGGGGGATCTACCTTACGAGCAGTACTTC.

CDR3 sequence reads: CATLSEGRDTQYF. CDR3 nucleotides: TGTGCCACTCTGTCGGAGGGGAGAGATACGCAGTATTTT. This chain joins TRBV11-2 and TRBJ2-3; TRBD2 is a possible D gene (6 bases). The CDR3 is 13 amino acids. CDR1 is SGHAT and CDR2 is FQNNGV in the germline V gene. V lost 10 bases and J lost 5, with 16 bases in between.

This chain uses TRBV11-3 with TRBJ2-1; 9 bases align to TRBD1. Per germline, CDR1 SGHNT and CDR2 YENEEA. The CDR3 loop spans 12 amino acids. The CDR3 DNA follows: TGTCCTATGACAGGGGGTTACAATGAGCAGTTCTTC. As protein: CPMTGGYNEQFF.

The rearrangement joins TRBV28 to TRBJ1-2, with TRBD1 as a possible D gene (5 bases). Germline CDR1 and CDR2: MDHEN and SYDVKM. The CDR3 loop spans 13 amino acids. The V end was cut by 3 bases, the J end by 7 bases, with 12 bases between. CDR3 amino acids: CASSFRDFPGYTF. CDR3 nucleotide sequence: TGTGCCAGCAGTTTTAGGGACTTTCCTGGCTACACCTTC.

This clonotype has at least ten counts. The DNA of the CDR3 is TGTGCCAGCAGCCCCGGGACTAGCGGCACAGATACGCAGTATTTT. Translation: CASSPGTSGTDTQYF. The chain carries TRBV7-2 and TRBJ2-3; TRBD2 aligns across 10 bases. The junction had 3 bases not matched to a gene; V was cut back by 5 bases and J by 1 base. CDR1 SGHTA and CDR2 FQGNSA come from the germline V gene. This CDR3 region has 15 residues.

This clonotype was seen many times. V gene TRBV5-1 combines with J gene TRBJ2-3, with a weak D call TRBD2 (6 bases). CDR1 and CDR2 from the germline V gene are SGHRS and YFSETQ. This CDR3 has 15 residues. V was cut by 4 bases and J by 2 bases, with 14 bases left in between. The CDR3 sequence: CASSLGVADTDTQYF. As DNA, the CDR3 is TGCGCCAGCAGCCTAGGGGTAGCGGACACAGATACGCAGTATTTT.

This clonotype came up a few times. The CDR3 region is CASSQKVYEQYF. The CDR3, as DNA: TGTGCCAGCAGCCAAAAGGTCTACGAGCAGTACTTC. The rearrangement uses TRBV13 and TRBJ2-7, with unresolved D. Trimming pared 5 bases from V and 3 bases from J, leaving 8 bases between. The CDR3 sequence is 12 residues long. CDR1 PRHDT and CDR2 FYEKMQ come from the germline V gene (reference sequence).

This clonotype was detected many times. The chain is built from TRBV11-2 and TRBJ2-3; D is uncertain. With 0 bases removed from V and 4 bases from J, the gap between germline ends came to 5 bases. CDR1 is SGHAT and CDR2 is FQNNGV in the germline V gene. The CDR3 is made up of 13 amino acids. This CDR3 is CASSLDRADTQYF. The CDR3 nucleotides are TGTGCCAGCAGCTTAGATAGGGCAGATACGCAGTATTTT.

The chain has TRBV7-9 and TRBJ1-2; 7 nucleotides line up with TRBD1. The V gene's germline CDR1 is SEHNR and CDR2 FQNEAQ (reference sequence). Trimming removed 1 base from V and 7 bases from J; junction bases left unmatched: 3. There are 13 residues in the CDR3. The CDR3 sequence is CASSLEGAGGYTF. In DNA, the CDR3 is TGTGCCAGCAGCTTAGAGGGGGCCGGTGGCTACACCTTC.

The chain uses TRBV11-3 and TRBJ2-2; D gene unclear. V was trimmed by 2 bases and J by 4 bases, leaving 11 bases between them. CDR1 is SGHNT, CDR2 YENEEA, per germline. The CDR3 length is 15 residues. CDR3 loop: CASSLMNPPTGELFF. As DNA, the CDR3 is TGTGCCAGCAGCTTAATGAACCCCCCCACCGGGGAGCTGTTTTTT.

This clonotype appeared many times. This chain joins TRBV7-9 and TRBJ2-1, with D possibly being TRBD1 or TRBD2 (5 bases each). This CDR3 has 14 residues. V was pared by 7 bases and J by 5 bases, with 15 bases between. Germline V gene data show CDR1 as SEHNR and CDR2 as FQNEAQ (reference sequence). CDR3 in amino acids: CASNPLEGNNEQFF. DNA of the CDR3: TGTGCCAGCAACCCTCTAGAGGGGAACAATGAGCAGTTCTTC.

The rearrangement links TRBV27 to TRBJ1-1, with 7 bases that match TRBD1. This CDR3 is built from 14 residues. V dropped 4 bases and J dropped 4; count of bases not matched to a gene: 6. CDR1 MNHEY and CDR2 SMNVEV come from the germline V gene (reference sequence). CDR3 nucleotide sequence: TGTGCCAGCAGTTCGACAGGGACGGGCACTGAAGCTTTCTTT. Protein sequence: CASSSTGTGTEAFF.

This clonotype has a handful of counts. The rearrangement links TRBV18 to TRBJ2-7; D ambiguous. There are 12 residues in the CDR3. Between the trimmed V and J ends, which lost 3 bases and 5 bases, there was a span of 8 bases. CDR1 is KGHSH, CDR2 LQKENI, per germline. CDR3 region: CASSPGWNEQYF. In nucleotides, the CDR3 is TGTGCCAGCTCACCTGGGTGGAACGAGCAGTACTTC.

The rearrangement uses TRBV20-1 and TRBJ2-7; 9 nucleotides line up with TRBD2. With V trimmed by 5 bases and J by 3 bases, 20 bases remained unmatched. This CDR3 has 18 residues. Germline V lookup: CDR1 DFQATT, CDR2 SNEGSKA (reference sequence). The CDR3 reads CSAVPPVTSGSENYEQYF. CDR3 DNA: TGCAGTGCTGTACCCCCCGTGACTAGCGGTTCTGAGAACTACGAGCAGTACTTC.

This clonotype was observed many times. CDR3 coding DNA: TGTGCCAGCAGCACAAAGGGGTCTTCATATGGCTACACCTTC. This sequence encodes CASSTKGSSYGYTF. The J gene is TRBJ1-2, the V gene TRBV7-2; D might be TRBD1 (5 bases). The ends were cut back, 5 bases at V and 5 bases at J, with 15 bases in the middle. This CDR3 has 14 amino acids. Germline V lookup: CDR1 SGHTA, CDR2 FQGNSA.

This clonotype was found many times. CDR3 residues: CASSLVGAGSNEKLFF. CDR3 bases: TGTGCCAGCAGCTTAGTAGGGGCAGGGTCTAATGAAAAACTGTTTTTT. The V gene is TRBV7-2, the J gene TRBJ1-4; tentative D call: TRBD1 (5 bases). V was shortened by 1 base and J by 3 bases, with 12 bases between the two germline ends. The CDR3 length is 16 residues. Germline CDR1 and CDR2: SGHTA and FQGNSA. Full variable domain (remainder filled in from reference TRBV7-2 and TRBJ1-4): GAGVSQSPSNKVTEKGKDVELRCDPISGHTALYWYRQSLGQGLEFLIYFQGNSAPDKSGLPSDRFSAERTGGSVSTLTIQRTQQEDSAVYLCASSLVGAGSNEKLFFGSGTQLSVL.

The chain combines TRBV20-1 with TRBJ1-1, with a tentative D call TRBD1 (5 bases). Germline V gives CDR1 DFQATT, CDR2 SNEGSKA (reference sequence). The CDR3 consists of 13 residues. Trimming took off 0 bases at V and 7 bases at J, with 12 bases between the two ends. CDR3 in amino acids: CSARDGHRIEAFF. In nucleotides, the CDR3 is TGCAGTGCTAGAGATGGCCACAGGATTGAAGCTTTCTTT.

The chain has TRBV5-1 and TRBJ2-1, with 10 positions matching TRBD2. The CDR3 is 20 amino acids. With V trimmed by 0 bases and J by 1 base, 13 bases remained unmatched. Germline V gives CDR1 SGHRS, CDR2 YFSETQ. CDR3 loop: CASSLVGASGGPGSYNEQFF. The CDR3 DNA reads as TGCGCCAGCAGCTTGGTGGGGGCTAGCGGGGGCCCGGGGTCCTACAATGAGCAGTTCTTC.

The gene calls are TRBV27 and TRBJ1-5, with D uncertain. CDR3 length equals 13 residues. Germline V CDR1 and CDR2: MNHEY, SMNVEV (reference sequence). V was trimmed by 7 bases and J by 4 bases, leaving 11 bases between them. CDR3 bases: TGTGCCAGCATTTCGGGAAGAAATCAGCCCCAGCATTTT. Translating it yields CASISGRNQPQHF.

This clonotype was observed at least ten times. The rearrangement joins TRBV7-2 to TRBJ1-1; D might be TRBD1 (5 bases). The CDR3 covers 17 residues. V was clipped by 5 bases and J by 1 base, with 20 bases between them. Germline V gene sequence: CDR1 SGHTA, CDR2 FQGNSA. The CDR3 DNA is TGTGCCAGCAGCCAGAAGCCGCCGGGACGCCGGAACACTGAAGCTTTCTTT. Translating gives CASSQKPPGRRNTEAFF.

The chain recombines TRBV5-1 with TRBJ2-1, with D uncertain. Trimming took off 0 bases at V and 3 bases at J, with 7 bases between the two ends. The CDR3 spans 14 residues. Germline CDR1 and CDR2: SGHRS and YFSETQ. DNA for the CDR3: TGCGCCAGCAGCTTGGAGGCTCACTACAATGAGCAGTTCTTC. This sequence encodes CASSLEAHYNEQFF.

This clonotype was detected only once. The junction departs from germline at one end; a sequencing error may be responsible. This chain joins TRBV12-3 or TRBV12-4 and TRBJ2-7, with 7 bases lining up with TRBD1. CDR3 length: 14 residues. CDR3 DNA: TGTGCCAGCAGTTTCCATCGGGACAGCTCTCCCCCGGACTTC. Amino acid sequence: CASSFHRDSSPPDF.

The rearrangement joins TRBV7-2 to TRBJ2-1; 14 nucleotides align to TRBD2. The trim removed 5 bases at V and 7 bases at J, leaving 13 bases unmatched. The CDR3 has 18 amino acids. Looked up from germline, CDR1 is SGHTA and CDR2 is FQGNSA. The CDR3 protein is CASSLRLAGGASYNEQFF. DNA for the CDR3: TGTGCCAGCAGCCTACGACTAGCGGGGGGGGCTTCATATAATGAGCAGTTCTTC.

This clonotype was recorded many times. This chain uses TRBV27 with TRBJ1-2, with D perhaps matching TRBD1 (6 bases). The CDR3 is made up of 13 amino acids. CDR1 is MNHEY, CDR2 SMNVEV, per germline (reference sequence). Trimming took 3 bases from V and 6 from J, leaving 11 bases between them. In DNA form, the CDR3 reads TGTGCCAGCAGTTTCACAGGGTTTAATGGCTACACCTTC. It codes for CASSFTGFNGYTF.

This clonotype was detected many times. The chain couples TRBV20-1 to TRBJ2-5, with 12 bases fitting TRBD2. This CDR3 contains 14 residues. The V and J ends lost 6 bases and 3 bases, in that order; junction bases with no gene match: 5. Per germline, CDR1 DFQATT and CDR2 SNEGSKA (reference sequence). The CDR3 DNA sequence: TGCAGTGCGCTAAGACTAGCGGGGGAAGAGACCCAGTACTTC. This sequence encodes CSALRLAGEETQYF.

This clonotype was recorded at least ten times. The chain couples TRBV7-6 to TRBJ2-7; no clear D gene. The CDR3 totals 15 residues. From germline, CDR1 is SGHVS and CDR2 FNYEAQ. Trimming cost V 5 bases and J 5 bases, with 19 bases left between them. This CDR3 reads CASSRSAQPVNEQYF. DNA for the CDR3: TGTGCCAGCAGCCGGTCGGCACAGCCTGTCAACGAGCAGTACTTC.

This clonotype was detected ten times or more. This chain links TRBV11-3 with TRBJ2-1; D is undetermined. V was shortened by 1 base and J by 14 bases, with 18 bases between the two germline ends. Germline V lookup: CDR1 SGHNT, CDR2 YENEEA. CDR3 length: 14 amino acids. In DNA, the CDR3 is TGTGCCAGCAGCTTAGGGGATCAAGTTCCGAGCGAGTTCTTC. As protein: CASSLGDQVPSEFF. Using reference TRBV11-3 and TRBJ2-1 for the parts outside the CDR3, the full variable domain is EAGVVQSPRYKIIEKKQPVAFWCNPISGHNTLYWYLQNLGQGPELLIRYENEEAVDDSQLPKDRFSAERLKGVDSTLKIQPAELGDSAVYLCASSLGDQVPSEFFGPGTRLTVL.

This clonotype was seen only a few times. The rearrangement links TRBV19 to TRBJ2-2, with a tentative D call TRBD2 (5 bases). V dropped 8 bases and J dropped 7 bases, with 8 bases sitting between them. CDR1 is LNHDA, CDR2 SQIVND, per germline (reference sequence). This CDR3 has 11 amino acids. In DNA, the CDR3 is TGTGCCAGTTGGGCGGGCGGGGAGCTGTTTTTT. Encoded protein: CASWAGGELFF.

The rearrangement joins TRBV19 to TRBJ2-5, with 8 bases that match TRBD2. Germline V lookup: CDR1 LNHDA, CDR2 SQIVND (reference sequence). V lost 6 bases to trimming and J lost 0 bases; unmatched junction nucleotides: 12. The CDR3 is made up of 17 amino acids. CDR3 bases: TGTGCCAGTAGACCCACGGGGGGGCGCCTCAACCAAGAGACCCAGTACTTC. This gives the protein CASRPTGGRLNQETQYF.

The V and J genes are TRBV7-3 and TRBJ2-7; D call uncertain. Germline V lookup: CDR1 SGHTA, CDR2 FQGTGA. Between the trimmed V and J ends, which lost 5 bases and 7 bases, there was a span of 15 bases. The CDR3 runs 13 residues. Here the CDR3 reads CASSPNRGEEQYF. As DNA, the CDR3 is TGTGCCAGCAGCCCAAACCGCGGTGAAGAGCAGTACTTC.